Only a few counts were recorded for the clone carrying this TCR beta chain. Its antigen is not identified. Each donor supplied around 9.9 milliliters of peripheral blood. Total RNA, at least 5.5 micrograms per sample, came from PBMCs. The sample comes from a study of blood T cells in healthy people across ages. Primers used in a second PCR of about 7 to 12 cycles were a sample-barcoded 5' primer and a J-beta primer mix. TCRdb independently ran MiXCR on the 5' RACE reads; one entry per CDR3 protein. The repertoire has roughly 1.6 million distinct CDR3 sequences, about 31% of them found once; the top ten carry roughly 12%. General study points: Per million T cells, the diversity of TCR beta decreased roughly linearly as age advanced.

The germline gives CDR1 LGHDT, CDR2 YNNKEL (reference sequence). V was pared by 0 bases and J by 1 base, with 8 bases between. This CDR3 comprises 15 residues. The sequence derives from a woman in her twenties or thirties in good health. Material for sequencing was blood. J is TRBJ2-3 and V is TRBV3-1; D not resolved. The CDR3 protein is CASSQETVGTDTQYF. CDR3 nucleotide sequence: TGTGCCAGCAGCCAAGAGACTGTTGGCACAGATACGCAGTATTTT.